The 24 T cell receptor beta chains reported below all come from one sample, sequenced in a study of blood T cell repertoires in COVID-19. The method was immunoSEQ multiplex PCR; TCRdb's version includes in-frame clones alone and lacks a portion of them. The data show about 240,000 clones, with about 90% seen just once and about 7% held by the top ten. The source material was peripheral blood. The source of these receptors is a man aged 55-75 years who had recovered from COVID-19.

This chain connects TRBV5-5 to TRBJ1-5; no clear D gene. Trimming shortened V by 3 bases and J by 5 bases, and 6 bases separated the two germline ends. In germline, CDR1 is SGHKS, CDR2 YYEKEE (reference sequence). This CDR3 contains 12 residues. The CDR3 coding sequence is TGTGCCAGCAGCTCCGGAGATCAGCCCCAGCATTTT. Translating gives CASSSGDQPQHF.

Worth noting for this clone: Other DNA sequences from this sample encode an identical CDR3 as well. The chain joins TRBV6-5 to TRBJ1-6; D unresolved. The germline V and J ends were trimmed by 6 bases and 1 base, with 4 bases remaining between them. The germline CDR1 and CDR2 sequences are MNHEY and SVGAGI. The CDR3 contains 13 residues. The CDR3 here is CASRRSYNSPLHF. In DNA form, the CDR3 reads TGTGCCAGCAGGCGGTCCTATAATTCACCCCTCCACTTT.

The rearrangement uses TRBV4-1 and TRBJ1-5; D might be TRBD1 (6 bases). The germline gives CDR1 MGHRA, CDR2 YSYEKL. The CDR3 has 16 amino acids. V shed 4 bases and J shed 7 bases, with 20 bases lying between them. The CDR3 DNA is TGCGCCAGCAGCCTCATACCCGGGGGGCAAGGACAGCCCCAGCATTTT. Its protein product is CASSLIPGGQGQPQHF.

V gene TRBV30 combines with J gene TRBJ1-6, with a possible D match to TRBD1 (5 bases). The V end lost 3 bases, the J end lost 7 bases, and 10 bases lay between the germline ends. This CDR3 comprises 13 residues. In germline, CDR1 is GTSNPN, CDR2 SVGIG (reference sequence). For the CDR3, the DNA is TGTGCCTGGAGCGGGGGGGGAAATTCACCCCTCCACTTT. Amino acids: CAWSGGGNSPLHF.

The V call is TRBV5-6, the J call TRBJ2-2, with 13 bases aligning to TRBD2. Germline V gene data show CDR1 as SGHDT and CDR2 as YYEEEE. This CDR3 comprises 18 residues. V lost 4 bases and J lost 5; bases outside the gene matches: 11. CDR3 nucleotides: TGTGCCAGCAGCGTACGACTAGCGGGGGGCCGTTTAACCGGGGAGCTGTTTTTT. Protein: CASSVRLAGGRLTGELFF.

The chain is built from TRBV25-1 and TRBJ1-2; no clear D gene. The CDR3 loop spans 13 amino acids. Trimming removed 0 bases from V and 4 bases from J, with 6 bases in between. The germline gives CDR1 MGHDK, CDR2 SYGVNS. In nucleotides, the CDR3 is TGTGCCAGCAGTGAATATTACACCTATGGCTACACCTTC. This codes for CASSEYYTYGYTF.

J is TRBJ2-5 and V is TRBV5-8, with D uncertain. V was trimmed by 0 bases and J by 5 bases, leaving 11 bases between them. There are 14 residues in the CDR3. CDR1 is SGHTS and CDR2 is YDEGEE in the germline V gene. CDR3 nucleotide sequence: TGTGCCAGCAGCTTGGGTTGGAGTGTCGAGACCCAGTACTTC. This codes for CASSLGWSVETQYF.

CDR3 DNA: TGCGCCAGCAGTCCACGAGGTAAGGGGACTAACTACTCCTACAATGAGCAGTTCTTC. This sequence encodes CASSPRGKGTNYSYNEQFF. The chain combines TRBV5-1 with TRBJ2-1; 7 positions agree with TRBD2. J lost 0 bases, V lost 5 bases, and 17 bases had no gene match. This CDR3 contains 19 residues. CDR1 is SGHRS, CDR2 YFSETQ, per germline.

The rearrangement links TRBV6-6 to TRBJ1-5, with 7 positions matching TRBD1. After removal of 5 bases from V and 0 bases from J, the junction contained 10 bases not matched to a gene. This CDR3 region has 17 residues. Germline-derived CDR1 and CDR2 are MNHNY and SVGAGI (reference sequence). The CDR3 sequence: CASSPRQGPYSNQPQHF. In nucleotides, the CDR3 is TGTGCCAGCAGTCCCAGACAGGGACCTTATAGCAATCAGCCCCAGCATTTT.

V usage is TRBV9 and J usage is TRBJ1-2; maybe TRBD1 (5 bases). The length of the CDR3 is 13 residues. The V end was cut by 0 bases, the J end by 6 bases, with 9 bases between. Germline V gene sequence: CDR1 SGDLS, CDR2 YYNGEE. The CDR3 spells CASSVGGGHGYTF. The CDR3 bases are TGTGCCAGCAGCGTAGGCGGGGGTCATGGCTACACCTTC.

A single count supports this clone. The genes are TRBV5-1 and TRBJ1-3, with D possibly being TRBD1 (5 bases). The CDR3 covers 14 residues. The V and J ends lost 4 bases and 3 bases respectively, with 11 bases between them. Germline-derived CDR1 and CDR2 are SGHRS and YFSETQ. The CDR3 is CASSPEGYGNTIYF. DNA for the CDR3: TGCGCCAGCAGCCCGGAGGGGTATGGAAACACCATATATTTT.

This chain uses TRBV10-3 with TRBJ2-5; 13 bases match TRBD2. The J segment lost 2 bases and the V segment lost 5 bases, leaving 5 bases of the junction unmatched. CDR1 is ENHRY and CDR2 is SYGVKD in the germline V gene. The length of the CDR3 is 16 residues. CDR3 sequence (DNA): TGTGCCATCAGTCCTTGGACTAGCGGGGGACAAGAGACCCAGTACTTC. Its protein product is CAISPWTSGGQETQYF.

This clone was detected once. The chain recombines TRBV18 with TRBJ1-1; tentative D call: TRBD1 (5 bases). This CDR3 is 13 amino acids long. Per germline, CDR1 KGHSH and CDR2 LQKENI. Trimming took 6 bases from V and 1 from J, leaving 9 bases between them. The chain's CDR3 is CASSQDKNTEAFF. In DNA form, the CDR3 reads TGTGCCAGCTCCCAGGACAAGAACACTGAAGCTTTCTTT.

This chain joins TRBV19 and TRBJ1-5, with D perhaps matching TRBD1 (6 bases). The CDR3 is 14 residues long. V was cut by 3 bases and J by 3 bases, with 9 bases left in between. Germline-derived CDR1 and CDR2 are LNHDA and SQIVND (reference sequence). The CDR3 here is CASSIGTHNQPQHF. Written as DNA, the CDR3 is TGTGCCAGTAGTATCGGGACACACAATCAGCCCCAGCATTTT.

This chain connects TRBV18 to TRBJ1-6; 7 bases are a match to TRBD1. V shed 0 bases, J shed 0 bases, and the junction held 11 bases outside the gene matches. Germline-derived CDR1 and CDR2 are KGHSH and LQKENI. There are 20 residues in the CDR3. The CDR3 DNA reads as TGTGCCAGCTCACCACCGAGAGGGGGACAGAGGGACTCCTATAATTCACCCCTCCACTTT. Translating gives CASSPPRGGQRDSYNSPLHF.

This clone was found once. The chain uses TRBV6-5 and TRBJ2-7, with 7 bases matching TRBD2. Germline CDR1 and CDR2: MNHEY and SVGAGI. The CDR3 has 15 residues. V lost 0 bases, J lost 12 bases, and 14 bases stayed unmatched. CDR3 in amino acids: CASSYSHRGGHLRYF. The CDR3 nucleotides read TGTGCCAGCAGTTACTCGCATCGGGGAGGGCACCTCCGGTACTTC.

The J gene is TRBJ1-5, the V gene TRBV30, with a possible D match to TRBD1 (6 bases). CDR3 length: 15 residues. V was trimmed by 1 base and J by 3 bases, leaving 13 bases between them. Germline lookup yields CDR1 GTSNPN and CDR2 SVGIG (reference sequence). Here the CDR3 reads CAWSAGHNPNQPQHF. As DNA, the CDR3 is TGTGCCTGGAGTGCGGGACACAATCCCAATCAGCCCCAGCATTTT.

This chain uses TRBV6-5 with TRBJ2-2; possibly TRBD1 for D (5 bases). CDR3 length: 15 residues. The V gene lost 5 bases and the J gene lost 0 bases, with 10 bases spanning the gap. Germline CDR1 MNHEY, CDR2 SVGAGI. The CDR3: CASSPRRANTGELFF. DNA for the CDR3: TGTGCCAGCAGTCCCCGCAGGGCGAACACCGGGGAGCTGTTTTTT.

The chain has TRBV4-2 and TRBJ1-6, with 8 bases that match TRBD1. The V and J ends lost 0 bases and 7 bases, in that order; junction bases with no gene match: 5. The CDR3 has 16 residues. Germline-derived CDR1 and CDR2 are LGHNA and YNFKEQ. The CDR3 nucleotides read TGTGCCAGCAGCCAAGATGGCAACAGGGGGAATTCACCCCTCCACTTT. It specifies CASSQDGNRGNSPLHF.

The chain links TRBV27 to TRBJ2-1; D not resolved. V was cut by 2 bases and J by 8 bases, with 13 bases left in between. The CDR3 has 14 amino acids. Germline CDR1 and CDR2: MNHEY and SMNVEV (reference sequence). The CDR3 sequence is CASSLSPEIDEQFF. For the CDR3, the DNA is TGTGCCAGCAGTTTAAGCCCGGAGATCGATGAGCAGTTCTTC.

The chain joins TRBV14 to TRBJ1-5, with unresolved D. The germline gives CDR1 SGHDN, CDR2 FVKESK. The CDR3 spans 14 residues. V lost 3 bases and J 6 bases, leaving 12 bases between the germline ends. Here the CDR3 reads CASSQGGLGQPQHF. CDR3 coding DNA: TGTGCCAGCAGCCAGGGCGGGCTCGGTCAGCCCCAGCATTTT.

The chain uses TRBV5-6 and TRBJ2-7; TRBD1 agrees at 7 bases. With V trimmed by 0 bases and J by 0 bases, 12 bases remained unmatched. CDR1 is SGHDT and CDR2 is YYEEEE in the germline V gene. This CDR3 comprises 18 residues. CDR3 protein: CASSLAGTALIRSYEQYF. CDR3 in DNA: TGTGCCAGCAGCTTGGCCGGGACAGCTCTGATACGCTCCTACGAGCAGTACTTC.

The chain joins TRBV2 to TRBJ1-1, with 7 bases aligning to TRBD1. The CDR3 is 14 amino acids. Germline values: CDR1 SNHLY, CDR2 FYNNEI. V dropped 6 bases and J dropped 5; count of bases not matched to a gene: 9. This CDR3 is CASRNTGERTEAFF. CDR3 DNA sequence: TGTGCCAGCAGGAATACAGGGGAACGAACTGAAGCTTTCTTT.

V is TRBV18 and J is TRBJ2-1, with unresolved D. V gave up 1 base and J gave up 2 bases, with 9 bases separating them. Germline CDR1 is KGHSH and CDR2 is LQKENI. There are 15 residues in the CDR3. The CDR3 protein is CASSPQPTAYNEQFF. The DNA of the CDR3 is TGTGCCAGCTCACCACAACCCACAGCCTACAATGAGCAGTTCTTC. Full variable domain (outside the CDR3, taken from reference TRBV18 and TRBJ2-1): NAGVMQNPRHLVRRRGQEARLRCSPMKGHSHVYWYRQLPEEGLKFMVYLQKENIIDESGMPKERFSAEFPKEGPSILRIQQVVRGDSAAYFCASSPQPTAYNEQFFGPGTRLTVL.